The clone carrying this TCR beta chain showed up many times. Its antigen remains unknown. After 5'RACE with constant-segment primers, TCR alpha and TCR beta cDNA libraries carrying sample barcodes and UMIs were obtained. Via MiXCR, TCRdb re-called the 5' RACE reads, giving one row per CDR3 protein. Of roughly 130,000 distinct CDR3 sequences listed, about 5.9% are singletons. This CDR3 spans 11 amino acids. In germline, CDR1 is DFQATT, CDR2 SNEGSKA (reference sequence). Trimming took 5 bases from V and 6 from J, leaving 9 bases between them. These data are taken from a study of T-cell memory formation after mild COVID-19. The study's findings and limits: Day 15 to 85 contracting clones showed balanced CD4/CD8; later expanders leaned CD4+.

The sample comprised PBMCs or a T cell subset sorted from them (not recorded which). The TCR was taken from an adult woman who had mild COVID-19 (a few samples of this study predate the infection). Cell type and time point are not known. The chain employs TRBV20-1 and TRBJ2-3, with D possibly TRBD2 on 5 matching bases. CDR3 sequence reads: CSARRTDTQYF. The CDR3 bases are TGCAGTGCTCGGAGGACCGATACGCAGTATTTT.